Presented here are 16 T cell receptor beta chains from one specimen sequenced in a study of shared clonotypes between healthy human individuals. Sequencing was performed with immunoSEQ multiplex PCR; in TCRdb, only in-frame clones are kept and a portion is missing. The sample includes around 500,000 clones, around four fifths of them seen just once. Sequencing used PBMCs. Receptor source: a woman between 35 and 50 years old in good health. Some clones in this sample may be carry-over from other donors' samples.

The chain joins TRBV4-3 to TRBJ1-2, with 7 bases lining up with TRBD1. CDR3 length equals 14 residues. Germline V gene sequence: CDR1 LGHNA, CDR2 YSLEER. J lost 8 bases, V lost 4 bases, and 10 bases had no gene match. In DNA form, the CDR3 reads TGCGCCAGCAGCCCGATCGGGGACAGAAAGGGCTACACCTTC. Its protein product is CASSPIGDRKGYTF.

A note on this clone: Other nucleotide sequences from this sample produce the same CDR3. The chain combines TRBV15 with TRBJ2-7, with unresolved D. The ends were cut back, 0 bases at V and 1 base at J, with 4 bases in the middle. CDR3 length: 13 amino acids. CDR1 and CDR2 from the germline V gene are LNHNV and YYDKDF (reference sequence). DNA of the CDR3: TGTGCCACCAGCAGAGATCTTTCCTACGAGCAGTACTTC. Translated, it gives CATSRDLSYEQYF.

The chain is built from TRBV18 and TRBJ1-1, with 9 bases identical to TRBD1. CDR3 length equals 16 residues. The ends lost 0 bases at V and 2 bases at J; junction bases unmatched: 4. The germline CDR1 and CDR2 sequences are KGHSH and LQKENI. CDR3 protein: CASSPPGQGLNTEAFF. The CDR3 DNA reads TGTGCCAGCTCACCACCCGGACAGGGGCTCAACACTGAAGCTTTCTTT.

This chain joins TRBV7-9 and TRBJ1-2; 7 nucleotides align to TRBD1. The CDR3 has 16 amino acids. In germline, CDR1 is SEHNR, CDR2 FQNEAQ (reference sequence). The trim removed 4 bases at V and 8 bases at J, leaving 16 bases unmatched. This chain's CDR3 is CASSSGTAHLIYGYTF. CDR3 DNA sequence: TGTGCCAGCAGCTCGGGGACAGCCCACCTCATTTACGGCTACACCTTC.

The V call is TRBV5-1, the J call TRBJ2-7; 7 bases fit TRBD2. V was pared by 3 bases and J by 3 bases, with 18 bases of the junction left unmatched. Germline V gene lookup returns CDR1 SGHRS and CDR2 YFSETQ. This CDR3 has 18 amino acids. The CDR3 region is CASSSQSGGGRTIYEQYF. DNA for the CDR3: TGCGCCAGCAGCTCCCAATCGGGTGGCGGGAGAACCATCTACGAGCAGTACTTC.

Concerning this clone itself: A read error is likely, as this CDR3 ends without the conserved phenylalanine or tryptophan. The gene calls are TRBV5-4 and TRBJ2-7; possible D gene TRBD2, 6 bases. Germline CDR1 and CDR2: SGHNT and YYREEE (reference sequence). Trimming removed 4 bases at V and 2 bases at J, with 13 bases between. CDR3 size: 14 residues. CDR3 amino acids: CASSPRLDTYEQYL. The CDR3, as DNA: TGTGCCAGCAGCCCACGACTAGATACCTACGAGCAGTACCTC.

CDR3 in DNA: TGTGCCAGCAGCTCGACAGGGTGGGGCTATGGCTACACCTTC. This gives the protein CASSSTGWGYGYTF. The gene calls are TRBV7-9 and TRBJ1-2; 7 bases align to TRBD1. V lost 4 bases, J lost 4 bases, and 6 bases stayed unmatched. The CDR3 covers 14 residues. Per the germline V gene, CDR1 is SEHNR and CDR2 is FQNEAQ (reference sequence).

The J gene is TRBJ2-5, the V gene TRBV15, with D possibly called TRBD1 or TRBD2 (5 bases each). The germline V gene has CDR1 LNHNV and CDR2 YYDKDF (reference sequence). The CDR3 is 15 residues long. V lost 0 bases, J lost 7 bases, and 15 bases lay in between. In DNA, the CDR3 is TGTGCCACCAGCAGAGATCAAGAGGGGTGGTTGACCCAGTACTTC. Protein sequence: CATSRDQEGWLTQYF.

The chain uses TRBV2 and TRBJ2-5; TRBD2 aligns across 7 bases. This CDR3 has 17 amino acids. Germline V gene lookup returns CDR1 SNHLY and CDR2 FYNNEI. J lost 4 bases, V lost 4 bases, and 15 bases had no gene match. The CDR3 nucleotides read TGTGCCAGCAGTGGAGGGCTAGCGGAGGCTCCCAGAGAGACCCAGTACTTC. Amino acids: CASSGGLAEAPRETQYF.

This clone has a single count. Other DNA sequences within the sample encode an identical CDR3. The genes are TRBV7-2 and TRBJ2-7, with 7 bases that match TRBD2. The CDR3 extends over 13 amino acids. The germline V gene has CDR1 SGHTA and CDR2 FQGNSA. J gave up 3 bases and V 5 bases, and 4 bases lay outside the gene matches. The CDR3 reads CASSLQRGYEQYF. CDR3 bases: TGTGCCAGCAGCCTACAGCGGGGCTACGAGCAGTACTTC.

J is TRBJ1-3 and V is TRBV5-1; D gene ambiguous. The CDR3 spans 15 residues. Between the trimmed V and J ends, which lost 3 bases and 0 bases, there was a span of 10 bases. Germline V gene sequence: CDR1 SGHRS, CDR2 YFSETQ. The CDR3 sequence is CASSYGRSSGNTIYF. The DNA of the CDR3 is TGCGCCAGCAGCTACGGACGGAGCTCTGGAAACACCATATATTTT.

This clone was counted ten times or more. The chain uses TRBV4-1 and TRBJ2-5, with D possibly matching TRBD1 (5 bases). V lost 8 bases and J lost 2, with 15 bases in between. CDR1 is MGHRA, CDR2 YSYEKL, per germline. This CDR3 has 14 amino acids. CDR3 DNA: TGCGCCAGCGGGCTCACGACAGCACAAGAGACCCAGTACTTC. Translating gives CASGLTTAQETQYF.

The chain links TRBV2 to TRBJ1-2; no clear D. CDR3 length: 15 residues. Trimming cost V 4 bases and J 1 base, with 13 bases left between them. From germline, CDR1 is SNHLY and CDR2 FYNNEI. The CDR3 sequence is CASSARGLGNYGYTF. The DNA of the CDR3 is TGTGCCAGCAGTGCGCGTGGGTTGGGTAACTATGGCTACACCTTC.

This clone occurred many times. The chain couples TRBV7-9 to TRBJ1-1, with no clear D. Germline loops: CDR1 SEHNR, CDR2 FQNEAQ (reference sequence). Between the trimmed V and J ends, which lost 3 bases and 7 bases, there was a span of 9 bases. The length of the CDR3 is 12 residues. DNA of the CDR3: TGTGCCAGCAGCTTTGGGAGGTTTGAAGCTTTCTTT. Translated: CASSFGRFEAFF. Full variable domain (remainder filled in from reference TRBV7-9 and TRBJ1-1): DTGVSQNPRHKITKRGQNVTFRCDPISEHNRLYWYRQTLGQGPEFLTYFQNEAQLEKSRLLSDRFSAERPKGSFSTLEIQRTEQGDSAMYLCASSFGRFEAFFGQGTRLTVV.

As concerns this clone: With a far larger clone one base away, a read error is the likely cause. Additional DNA sequences in this sample encode the identical CDR3. The V and J genes are TRBV2 and TRBJ1-1, with D possibly being TRBD1 (6 bases). Germline V CDR1 and CDR2: SNHLY, FYNNEI. Deletions cut 7 bases from V and 11 bases from J, with 20 bases between. The CDR3 has 13 residues. The chain's CDR3 is CASKVEDSREAFF. The DNA of the CDR3 is TGTGCCAGCAAGGTCGAGGACAGCCGAGAGGCTTTCTTT.

The chain recombines TRBV5-5 with TRBJ2-7; 9 bases agree with TRBD1. There are 15 residues in the CDR3. V shed 4 bases and J 0 bases; nucleotides not matched to a gene: 5. The germline V gene has CDR1 SGHKS and CDR2 YYEKEE (reference sequence). In DNA form, the CDR3 reads TGTGCCAGCAGCCAAGGACAGGGGCTCTCCTACGAGCAGTACTTC. It specifies CASSQGQGLSYEQYF.